This T cell receptor beta chain was observed in a study of T cells after yellow fever vaccination. Turning to the study itself: SMART-Seq v4 Ultra Low Input handled preparation of low-cell-number fractions. General observations from the study: Reappearing after the booster were most of the clones from primary vaccination (about 95% CD4, 88% CD8).

Trimming pared 3 bases from V and 8 bases from J, leaving 11 bases between. The CDR3 consists of 13 residues. The germline V gene encodes CDR1 SEHNR and CDR2 FQNEAQ (reference sequence). TCRdb itself ran the 5' RACE reads through MiXCR, one entry per CDR3 protein. Here the sample spans some 300,000 distinct CDR3 sequences, 8.7% being singletons. Points on this clonotype: Its antigen is still unknown.

The clonotype comes from a man between 18 and 35 years old who received the YFV17D yellow fever vaccine. This specimen was CD4+ T cells sorted from PBMCs, taken 5 days after the yellow fever booster vaccination. The rearrangement uses TRBV7-9 and TRBJ2-4; a possible D gene is TRBD1 (6 bases). As DNA, the CDR3 is TGTGCCAGCAGCTTCTCATCAGGGGACATTCAGTACTTC. Its translation: CASSFSSGDIQYF.